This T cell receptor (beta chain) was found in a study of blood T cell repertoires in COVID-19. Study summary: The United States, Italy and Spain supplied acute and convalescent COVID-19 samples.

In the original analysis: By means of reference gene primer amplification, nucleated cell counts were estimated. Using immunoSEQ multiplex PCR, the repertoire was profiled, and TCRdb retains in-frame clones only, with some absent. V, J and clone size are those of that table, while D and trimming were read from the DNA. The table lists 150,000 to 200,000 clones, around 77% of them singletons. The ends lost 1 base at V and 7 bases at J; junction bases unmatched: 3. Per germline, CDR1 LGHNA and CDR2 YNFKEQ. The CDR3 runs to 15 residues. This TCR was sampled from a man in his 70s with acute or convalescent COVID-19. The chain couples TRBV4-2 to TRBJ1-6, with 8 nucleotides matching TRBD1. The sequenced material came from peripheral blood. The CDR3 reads CASSQAGQGNSPLHF. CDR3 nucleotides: TGTGCCAGCAGCCAAGCCGGACAGGGCAATTCACCCCTCCACTTT.